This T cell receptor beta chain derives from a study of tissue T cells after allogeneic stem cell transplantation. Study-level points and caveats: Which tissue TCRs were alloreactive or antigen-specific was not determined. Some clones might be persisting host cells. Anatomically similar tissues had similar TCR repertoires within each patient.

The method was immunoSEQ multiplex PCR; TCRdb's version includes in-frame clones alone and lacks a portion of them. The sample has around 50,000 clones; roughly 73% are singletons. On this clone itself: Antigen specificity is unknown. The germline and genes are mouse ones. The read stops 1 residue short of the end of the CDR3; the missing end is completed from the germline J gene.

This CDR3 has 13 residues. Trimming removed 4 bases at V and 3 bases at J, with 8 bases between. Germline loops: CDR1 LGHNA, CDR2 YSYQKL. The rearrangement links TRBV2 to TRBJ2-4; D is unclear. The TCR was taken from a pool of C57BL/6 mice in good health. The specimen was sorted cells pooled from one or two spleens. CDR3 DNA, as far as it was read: TGTGCCAGCAGCCGAGATCGACAAAACACCTTGTAC. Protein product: CASSRDRQNTLY. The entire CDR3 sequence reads CASSRDRQNTLYF.